This T cell receptor (beta chain) was found in a study of blood T cell repertoires in COVID-19. This CDR3 region has 15 residues. The germline V gene encodes CDR1 SGHVS and CDR2 FNYEAQ. V was clipped by 5 bases and J by 5 bases; unmatched bases: 5. The data were produced by immunoSEQ multiplex PCR, yet TCRdb's version contains in-frame clones alone and is incomplete. The data hold tens of thousands of clones, with 75% to 85% observed a single time. The receptor comes from a woman of 80 years or more with acute or convalescent COVID-19. This chain links TRBV7-6 with TRBJ2-7; 14 nucleotides align to TRBD2. Sequenced material: peripheral blood. The CDR3 loop reads CASSPKGLAGDEQYF. The CDR3 DNA sequence: TGTGCCAGCAGCCCGAAGGGACTAGCGGGAGACGAGCAGTACTTC.